This record looks at one T cell receptor (beta chain) sequence and its context. Its antigen is unidentified. The data originate from a study of beta chain features in type 1 diabetes. General observations from the study: Patients with Type 1 diabetes showed moderately but significantly shorter TCRB CDR3s in all four CD4+ subsets. Within the patient group, naive, central memory and Treg TCRB repertoires appeared more similar to each other than within healthy donors.

Losses at the gene ends were 1 base for V and 2 bases for J; bases not matched to a gene: 8. This CDR3 is built from 17 residues. The germline gives CDR1 SNHLY, CDR2 FYNNEI. The authors reverse transcribed all of the isolated RNA, so sequencing captured expressed TCRB transcripts. Sequencing was performed with immunoSEQ multiplex PCR; in TCRdb, only in-frame clones are kept and a portion is missing. Of roughly 250,000 clones listed, roughly 21% are singletons. This receptor was identified in a woman in her thirties or forties with type 1 diabetes. The chain couples TRBV2 to TRBJ2-7; TRBD1 agrees at 10 bases. The sequenced sample was naive CD4+ T cells from blood. In DNA, the CDR3 is TGTGCCAGCAGTGAAGGCTCCTGGACAGGGGGAACCTACGAGCAGTACTTC. This codes for CASSEGSWTGGTYEQYF. The variable domain in full, with the rest retrieved from reference TRBV2 and TRBJ2-7, is EPEVTQTPSHQVTQMGQEVILRCVPISNHLYFYWYRQILGQKVEFLVSFYNNEISEKSEIFDDQFSVERPDGSNFTLKIRSTKLEDSAMYFCASSEGSWTGGTYEQYFGPGTRLTVT.